The present T cell receptor beta chain was sequenced within a study of cytomegalovirus exposure and HLA in healthy donors. Study outcomes and limitations: Later work showed greater clonal expansion in HLA-associated TCR beta chains than in equally common others.

PCR amplification relied on 60 Vbeta primers (plus 13 Jbeta primers). Sequencing was performed with immunoSEQ multiplex PCR; in TCRdb, only in-frame clones are kept and a portion is missing. Among about 130,000 clones listed, about two thirds were seen once. The ends lost 4 bases at V and 8 bases at J; junction bases unmatched: 10. This CDR3 has 15 residues. Germline assignment: CDR1 KGHSH and CDR2 LQKENI. As concerns this clone: Its specificity is not known.

Although they were nominally healthy when sampled, donors likely had unrecorded immune exposures. The chain has TRBV18 and TRBJ1-2, with 10 bases that match TRBD1. The sample comprised PBMCs. The TCR comes from a woman aged 55-69 years in good health and CMV-seropositive. CDR3 amino acids: CASSRSVGTGEGYTF. DNA for the CDR3: TGTGCCAGCTCACGTTCCGTGGGGACAGGGGAAGGCTACACCTTC. Drawing the rest from reference TRBV18 and TRBJ1-2, the complete variable domain is NAGVMQNPRHLVRRRGQEARLRCSPMKGHSHVYWYRQLPEEGLKFMVYLQKENIIDESGMPKERFSAEFPKEGPSILRIQQVVRGDSAAYFCASSRSVGTGEGYTFGSGTRLTVV.